These 7 T cell receptor beta chains came from one sample sequenced in a study of cytomegalovirus exposure and HLA in healthy donors. The PCR ran on 60 Vbeta and 13 Jbeta primers. Libraries were prepared by immunoSEQ multiplex PCR; TCRdb keeps only in-frame clonotypes and omits some of them. Counted here are 150,000 or so clones, 73% occurring once; the ten biggest clones make up 1.5% to 2%. Specimen: PBMCs. The receptors here all came from a woman aged 18-29 years in good health and CMV-seronegative.

The chain links TRBV18 to TRBJ1-1, with a tentative D call TRBD1 (5 bases). There are 15 residues in the CDR3. The V gene lost 2 bases and the J gene lost 1 base, with 11 bases spanning the gap. CDR1 and CDR2 from the germline V gene are KGHSH and LQKENI. The DNA for the CDR3 is TGTGCCAGCTCACCAGTTGGAGGGACGAACACTGAAGCTTTCTTT. This encodes CASSPVGGTNTEAFF.

This chain connects TRBV27 to TRBJ2-1; 14 bases are a match to TRBD2. Germline CDR1 MNHEY, CDR2 SMNVEV (reference sequence). This CDR3 spans 15 amino acids. Losses at the gene ends were 1 base for V and 16 bases for J; bases not matched to a gene: 9. CDR3 loop: CASSLWGTSGRVAFF. Here the CDR3 DNA reads TGTGCCAGCAGTTTATGGGGGACTAGCGGGAGAGTGGCTTTCTTC.

The CDR3 loop is CASSQDIGTDGYTF. The CDR3 DNA reads as TGTGCCAGCAGCCAAGATATAGGGACAGATGGCTACACCTTC. V is TRBV4-2 and J is TRBJ1-2, with 7 bases aligning to TRBD1. This CDR3 is 14 amino acids long. From germline, CDR1 is LGHNA and CDR2 YNFKEQ. The V gene end was trimmed by 0 bases and the J gene end by 6 bases; junction bases not matched to a gene: 4.

The chain carries TRBV28 and TRBJ2-5; 12 nucleotides match TRBD1. V shed 3 bases and J 11 bases; nucleotides not matched to a gene: 10. The germline gives CDR1 MDHEN, CDR2 SYDVKM. The CDR3 is 15 residues long. The CDR3 DNA is TGTGCCAGCAGTTTGTGGGGACAGGGGGCCCGAGAGCAGTACTTC. Residues: CASSLWGQGAREQYF.

This clone was seen more than once but under ten times. This chain connects TRBV7-3 to TRBJ1-1; 7 bases map to TRBD1. Germline CDR1 and CDR2: SGHTA and FQGTGA. J gave up 4 bases and V 5 bases, and 7 bases lay outside the gene matches. The CDR3 is 14 residues long. The CDR3 sequence is CASSPGGPSTEAFF. CDR3 DNA: TGTGCCAGCAGCCCAGGGGGGCCGTCCACTGAAGCTTTCTTT.

J is TRBJ2-5 and V is TRBV5-4, with TRBD1 matching 8 bases. The J call may be faulty, since TRBJ2-7 better matches the DNA end. Germline V gene lookup returns CDR1 SGHNT and CDR2 YYREEE (reference sequence). The CDR3 contains 15 residues. The CDR3 nucleotides read TGTGCCAGCAGCTTCCGACAGGGGATCTCCTACGAGCAGTACTTC. Its translation: CASSFRQGISYEQYF.

About this clone itself: This specimen includes other DNA sequences encoding the same CDR3. The genes are TRBV7-9 and TRBJ2-1; 10 bases align to TRBD2. CDR3 length: 13 residues. J lost 15 bases, V lost 3 bases, and 8 bases had no gene match. The germline V gene has CDR1 SEHNR and CDR2 FQNEAQ (reference sequence). Here the CDR3 DNA reads TGTGCCAGCAGCTTGGCGCCTAGCGGGAGTTTGTTCTTC. It specifies CASSLAPSGSLFF.